Listed below are T cell receptor beta chains from one sample, sequenced in a study of radiotherapy plus CTLA-4 blockade in lung cancer. TCRdb's copy holds only in-frame clones and misses some; the assay was immunoSEQ multiplex PCR. The sample includes more than 90,000 clones, nearly 80% seen only once; the top ten take 4% to 6%. Sequenced here: peripheral blood, sampled from a patient treated with radiotherapy plus ipilimumab. The origin of the receptors is a human donor with non-small cell lung cancer who had a partial response to radiotherapy plus ipilimumab. Each CDR3 is given with its conserved first and last residue. Each record gives: J gene, clone size, V gene, D gene, CDR3 DNA, CDR3 protein. A D gene is named only where the DNA matches it firmly. Clone sizes are given selectively: once, few, many, or a class where the clone is expanded.

J gene: TRBJ2-3; clone size: NA; V gene: TRBV25-1; D gene: TRBD2; CDR3 DNA: TGTGCCAGCAGGGGGAGGGGCAGGCCCACAGATACGCAGTATTTT; CDR3 protein: CASRGRGRPTDTQYF
J gene: TRBJ2-7; clone size: NA; V gene: TRBV19; D gene: NA; CDR3 DNA: TGTGCCAGTAGTGCCTCGACTGTGGCGTGGTACGAGCAGTACTTC; CDR3 protein: CASSASTVAWYEQYF
J gene: TRBJ2-3; clone size: NA; V gene: TRBV27; D gene: NA; CDR3 DNA: TGTGCCAGCAGCTTAAAGGGGGGCACAGATACGCAGTATTTT; CDR3 protein: CASSLKGGTDTQYF
J gene: TRBJ1-6; clone size: NA; V gene: TRBV5-4; D gene: TRBD1; CDR3 DNA: TGTGCCAGCAGCCCGAGGACAGGGACTTCACCCCTCCACTTT; CDR3 protein: CASSPRTGTSPLHF
J gene: TRBJ2-1; clone size: once; V gene: TRBV18; D gene: TRBD2; CDR3 DNA: TGTGCCAGCTCACTTGTAGCGGGCCCGCCATTATACAATGAGCAGTTCTTC; CDR3 protein: CASSLVAGPPLYNEQFF
J gene: TRBJ1-5; clone size: NA; V gene: TRBV30; D gene: NA; CDR3 DNA: TGTGCCTGGGTCCAACAGGGTAGTAATCAGCCCCAGCATTTT; CDR3 protein: CAWVQQGSNQPQHF
J gene: TRBJ1-2; clone size: NA; V gene: TRBV4-1; D gene: TRBD1; CDR3 DNA: TGCGCCAGCAGCCAAGGAACAGGGGACTATGGCTACACCTTC; CDR3 protein: CASSQGTGDYGYTF
J gene: TRBJ2-5; clone size: NA; V gene: TRBV7-7; D gene: TRBD2; CDR3 DNA: TGTGCTAGCAGCCCTGGACTAGCGGGGTCCCAAGAGACCCAGTACTTC; CDR3 protein: CASSPGLAGSQETQYF
J gene: TRBJ2-2; clone size: few; V gene: TRBV4-3; D gene: NA; CDR3 DNA: TGCGCCAGCAGCCAAGGACAGGAACTGTTTTTT; CDR3 protein: CASSQGQELFF
J gene: TRBJ2-1; clone size: NA; V gene: TRBV6-7; D gene: TRBD2; CDR3 DNA: TGTGCCAGCAGTCACCGGACTAGCGGGAGCGTCCATGAGCAGTTCTTC; CDR3 protein: CASSHRTSGSVHEQFF
J gene: TRBJ2-5; clone size: NA; V gene: TRBV5-5; D gene: TRBD2; CDR3 DNA: TGTGCCAGCAGCTTCCGGCTAGCGGGGACAGTCCAAGAGACCCAGTACTTC; CDR3 protein: CASSFRLAGTVQETQYF
J gene: TRBJ2-7; clone size: few; V gene: TRBV30; D gene: NA; CDR3 DNA: TGTGCCTGGAGTGCCCAGGGGTTATCCTACGAGCAGTACTTC; CDR3 protein: CAWSAQGLSYEQYF
J gene: TRBJ1-3; clone size: NA; V gene: TRBV5-1; D gene: NA; CDR3 DNA: TGCGCCAGCAGCGCAGAAGACTCTGGAAACACCATATATTTT; CDR3 protein: CASSAEDSGNTIYF
J gene: TRBJ1-5; clone size: once; V gene: TRBV27; D gene: TRBD1; CDR3 DNA: TGTGCCAGCAGTTCAAGACAGGGGAGAAGTGTACGGCAGGGTCAGCCCCAGCATTTT; CDR3 protein: CASSSRQGRSVRQGQPQHF
J gene: TRBJ1-1; clone size: NA; V gene: TRBV18; D gene: NA; CDR3 DNA: TGTGCCAGCTCACCAGAAATACAGGGTACTGAAGCTTTCTTT; CDR3 protein: CASSPEIQGTEAFF
J gene: TRBJ1-3; clone size: once; V gene: TRBV9; D gene: NA; CDR3 DNA: TGTGCCAGCAGCGGCACAGGGAAAAACACCATATATTTT; CDR3 protein: CASSGTGKNTIYF
J gene: TRBJ2-1; clone size: NA; V gene: TRBV7-9; D gene: NA; CDR3 DNA: TGTGCCGGATATCGGGGTGGCGATGAGCAGTTCTTC; CDR3 protein: CAGYRGGDEQFF